These T cell receptor beta chains were read from a single sample in a study of response to subunit inactivated influenza vaccine. In TCRdb, the RT-PCR reads were re-called with MiXCR into one record per CDR3 protein. The repertoire holds 650,000 to 800,000 distinct CDR3 sequences, with about 15% as singletons. The sample in question was PBMCs from blood, obtained around two weeks before vaccination. These receptors were obtained from a man aged 50-59 years who received an inactivated influenza vaccine. Both conserved end residues are part of each CDR3. The order of the fields is D gene, J gene, clone size, V gene, CDR3 protein, CDR3 DNA. D genes are given only for firm matches. Clone size is stated in some rows and not others, as once, few, many or a class when expanded.

>TRBD2|TRBJ2-7|NA|TRBV6-5
CASSYTNSGRGFYEQYF
TGTGCCAGCAGCTATACGAATAGCGGGAGAGGGTTCTACGAGCAGTACTTC
>NA|TRBJ2-2|many|TRBV4-3
CASSQVDRNTGELFF
TGCGCCAGCAGCCAAGTAGACAGGAACACCGGGGAGCTGTTTTTT
>TRBD1|TRBJ2-6|few|TRBV6-2/TRBV6-3
CASSLGTGVPGANVLTF
TGTGCCAGCAGCCTAGGGACAGGGGTTCCTGGGGCCAACGTCCTGACTTTC
>NA|TRBJ1-3|few|TRBV5-1
CASSLAGQLISGNTIYF
TGCGCCAGCAGCTTAGCAGGCCAGCTTATTTCTGGAAACACCATATATTTT
>NA|TRBJ2-2|many|TRBV30
CAWSRRDSDTGELFF
TGTGCCTGGAGTCGGCGGGACAGCGACACCGGGGAGCTGTTTTTT
>NA|TRBJ2-1|few|TRBV5-5
CASSPLLGPTGQFF
TGTGCCAGCAGCCCGCTACTAGGCCCTACCGGGCAGTTCTTC
>NA|TRBJ1-4|NA|TRBV15
CATSRDPGEDEKLFF
TGTGCCACCAGCAGAGATCCAGGGGAGGATGAAAAACTGTTTTTT
>TRBD1|TRBJ2-7|few|TRBV18
CASSLYTGANKYEQYF
TGTGCCAGCTCACTCTACACAGGGGCGAACAAGTACGAGCAGTACTTC
>NA|TRBJ2-4|NA|TRBV6-2/TRBV6-3
CASCGLAKNIQYF
TGTGCCTCCTGCGGACTAGCCAAAAACATTCAGTACTTC
>NA|TRBJ2-1|NA|TRBV5-1
CASSLAPGGAYNEQFF
TGCGCCAGCAGCTTGGCCCCAGGGGGGGCCTACAATGAGCAGTTCTTC
>NA|TRBJ2-7|NA|TRBV27
CASSSGPHYEQYF
TGTGCCAGCAGTTCCGGACCCCACTACGAGCAGTACTTC
>TRBD1|TRBJ2-1|few|TRBV7-2
CASSFNRGEQFF
TGTGCCAGCAGCTTCAACAGGGGTGAGCAGTTCTTC
>NA|TRBJ2-1|NA|TRBV6-5
CASGYRSGEQFF
TGTGCCAGCGGGTACAGGAGCGGTGAGCAGTTCTTC
>TRBD1|TRBJ2-2|few|TRBV18
CASSPRQGGHTGELFF
TGTGCCAGCTCACCCCGACAGGGGGGCCACACCGGGGAGCTGTTTTTT
>NA|TRBJ2-1|many|TRBV28
CASSLVIYEQFF
TGTGCCAGCAGTTTAGTCATCTATGAGCAGTTCTTC
>NA|TRBJ2-7|many|TRBV3-1
CASSQEWYEQYF
TGTGCCAGCAGCCAAGAGTGGTACGAGCAGTACTTC